This T cell receptor beta chain was profiled in a study of CD8 T cells in ankylosing spondylitis. General study results and limits: Characteristic of ankylosing spondylitis blood, it appeared, was a TCR beta motif comprising eight highly homologous variants.

Germline CDR1 and CDR2: SEHNR and FQNEAQ (reference sequence). This CDR3 has 12 residues. In its sample, this clonotype was seen a few times. What it recognizes is unknown. Each CDR3 protein is one row after TCRdb ran MiXCR on the 5' RACE reads. The repertoire holds fewer than 550,000 distinct CDR3 sequences, with less than 6% as singletons. This TCR was recovered from a male donor with ankylosing spondylitis. The sample comprised blood, either unsorted or a sorted T cell fraction (not recorded which). V usage is TRBV7-9 and J usage is TRBJ1-6; D gene unclear. The CDR3 nucleotides are TGTGTGACCAGCTCCTATAATTCACCCCTCCACTTT. This sequence encodes CVTSSYNSPLHF.